What follows describes a single T cell receptor (beta chain). Its antigen is as yet unknown. These data come from a study of T cell responses to AZD1222 COVID-19 vaccine. About the study: Some second doses came at about 4 weeks and others at about 12 weeks; these were pooled. General study points: Spike-specific TCR breadth and depth both grew after two AZD1222 doses. Clonal diversity was possibly underestimated, and the donors were mostly white British, with more females. None of the repertoires were sampled until the peak T cell response had passed.

The repertoire was sequenced with immunoSEQ multiplex PCR; TCRdb's copy has only in-frame clones and lacks some. The sample contains 150,000 to 200,000 clones, around nine tenths of which appear only once. Trimming stripped 6 bases from V and 7 bases from J, with 16 bases between. Germline CDR1 reads SNHLY; CDR2 reads FYNNEI. The CDR3 is made up of 15 amino acids. The sequence was collected from an adult in good health. The sequencing here drew on peripheral blood, taken on day 0 of AZD1222 vaccination. The genes are TRBV2 and TRBJ1-6, with D possibly TRBD1 on 5 matching bases. The CDR3 reads CASRPLWGRNSPLHF. The CDR3 coding sequence is TGTGCCAGCAGGCCGCTGTGGGGACGGAATTCACCCCTCCACTTT.